This TCR beta chain was captured in a study of blood T cell repertoires in COVID-19. The CDR3 consists of 15 residues. V lost 7 bases and J 2 bases, leaving 17 bases between the germline ends. Per germline, CDR1 SGHRS and CDR2 YFSETQ. Some clones are missing from TCRdb's copy, which holds only in-frame ones; the method was immunoSEQ multiplex PCR. The sample has 140,000 or so clones, about 85% seen once; the top ten hold roughly 2.7%. The TCR was taken from a human donor with acute or convalescent COVID-19. The donor label of this sample is uncertain. The specimen was peripheral blood. This rearrangement joins TRBV5-1 to TRBJ2-3; weak D call: TRBD1 (5 bases). The CDR3 bases are TGCGCCAGCGGGAATGGGGCGAAATACACAGATACGCAGTATTTT. Protein product: CASGNGAKYTDTQYF.